A selection of T cell receptor beta chains follows, all from one sample in a study of shared clonotypes between healthy human individuals. The assay was immunoSEQ multiplex PCR, and TCRdb's table has in-frame clones only and misses some. The sample carries about 2.2 million clones, 93% recorded once. The specimen sequenced was naive CD8+ T cells from PBMCs. These receptor sequences come from a young man in good health. Some clones in this sample may be carry-over from other donors' samples. The CDR3 runs from the conserved cysteine through the conserved F or W. The order of the fields is clone size, D gene, V gene, J gene, CDR3 DNA, CDR3 protein. D genes are given only for firm matches. Clone size is not always given. Where it is, it says once, few, many or a class for expanded clones.

-	-	TRBV27	TRBJ2-7	TGTGCCACCAGACGGGCCTACGAGCAGTACTTC	CATRRAYEQYF
-	-	TRBV10-3	TRBJ1-1	TGTGCCATCAGCGACGGCCCGGCAGTGAACACTGAAGCTTTCTTT	CAISDGPAVNTEAFF
-	-	TRBV6-5	TRBJ2-5	TGTGCCAGCTCCGGGGGTGGAGAGACCCAGTACTTC	CASSGGGETQYF
-	-	TRBV27	TRBJ2-1	TGTGCCAGCAGTTCTTTTGCGGGATTGACCTACAATGAGCAGTTCTTC	CASSSFAGLTYNEQFF
-	-	TRBV7-9	TRBJ2-7	TGTGCCAGCAGCGCCAAGACTGGAAACCTACGGGAGCAGTACTTC	CASSAKTGNLREQYF
-	TRBD2	TRBV5-1	TRBJ2-2	TGCGCCAGCAGCTTGGTTCTAGCGGGAGGTTCTGCCGGGGAGCTGTTTTTT	CASSLVLAGGSAGELFF
-	-	TRBV11-2	TRBJ2-3	TGTGCCAGCAGCTTGAGATGGACAGCCGACACAGATACGCAGTATTTT	CASSLRWTADTDTQYF
-	-	TRBV11-2	TRBJ1-1	TGTGCCAGCAGCTTAGAACTTGACGGGACCCTGGCCGGTGGCACTGAAGCTTTCTTT	CASSLELDGTLAGGTEAFF
-	-	TRBV21-1	TRBJ2-5	TGTGCCAGCAGCAAAGGAGTAGGGGGCAAAGAGACCCAGTACTTC	CASSKGVGGKETQYF
-	-	TRBV29-1	TRBJ2-7	TGCAGCGTCTTTATCCGGGACACCTCCTACGAGCAGTACTTC	CSVFIRDTSYEQYF
-	-	TRBV15	TRBJ2-1	TGTGCCACCAGCTCCCGGTACTTCGAGCAGTTCTTC	CATSSRYFEQFF
-	-	TRBV2	TRBJ2-5	TGTGCCAGCAGTGAAAAGGGCCGGTGGAAAGAGACCCAGTACTTC	CASSEKGRWKETQYF
-	-	TRBV13	TRBJ1-2	TGTGCCAGCAGCAGGGATGCCGAGGTGACGAACTATGGCTACACCTTC	CASSRDAEVTNYGYTF
-	-	TRBV7-2	TRBJ2-7	TGTGCCAGCAGCTTAATCGGAGGCTCTTCGGACAGCTCCTACGAGCAGTACTTC	CASSLIGGSSDSSYEQYF
-	-	TRBV5-1	TRBJ1-1	TGCGCCAGCAGCTTGGGAGACAGGATCGGCACTGAAGCTTTCTTT	CASSLGDRIGTEAFF
-	TRBD1	TRBV2	TRBJ1-1	TGTGCCAGAGGGACAGGTGAAGGATTTGGCACTGAAGCTTTCTTT	CARGTGEGFGTEAFF
-	-	TRBV6-5	TRBJ1-1	TGTGCCAGCAGTTACTCGATCATAACAGCGAACACTGAAGCTTTCTTT	CASSYSIITANTEAFF
-	-	TRBV6-4	TRBJ2-2	TGTGCCAGCAGGGAGGTCACCGGGGAGCTGTTTTTT	CASREVTGELFF
-	TRBD2	TRBV4-3	TRBJ2-3	TGCGCCAGCAGCCAAGTCGGACTAGCGGCGAGCACAGATACGCAGTATTTT	CASSQVGLAASTDTQYF
-	-	TRBV19	TRBJ2-4	TGTGCCAGTACCAGGGGCCTAAGCCAAAACATTCAGTACTTC	CASTRGLSQNIQYF
once	-	TRBV28	TRBJ1-2	TGTGCCAGCAGTTTCTTATCAACGGAGGCTTTCTATGGCTACACCTTC	CASSFLSTEAFYGYTF
-	TRBD2	TRBV2	TRBJ2-7	TGTGCCAGCAGTGAAGGGACTAGGTACGAGCAGTACTTC	CASSEGTRYEQYF
-	-	TRBV4-3	TRBJ1-5	TGCGCCAGCAGCCGAGGACTCGGGGGGAATCAGCCCCAGCATTTT	CASSRGLGGNQPQHF
-	-	TRBV9	TRBJ2-1	TGTGCCAGCAGCCCCAGGTTGGATGAGCAGTTCTTC	CASSPRLDEQFF
-	TRBD2	TRBV4-2	TRBJ2-5	TGTGCCAGCAGCCAATACTCCGGACTAGCGGGATACCAAGAGACCCAGTACTTC	CASSQYSGLAGYQETQYF
-	TRBD2	TRBV7-8	TRBJ2-2	TGTGCCAGCAGCTTAAGTGGGGGAGGGCGGAGGGAGCTGTTTTTT	CASSLSGGGRRELFF
-	TRBD1	TRBV9	TRBJ2-1	TGTGCCAGCAGCGATGGGGACAGGGCCACCAATGAGCAGTTCTTC	CASSDGDRATNEQFF
once	-	TRBV9	TRBJ2-2	TGTGCCAGCAGCGTAGCGCCCCAGGGTAACGGGGAGCTGTTTTTT	CASSVAPQGNGELFF
-	-	TRBV27	TRBJ2-3	TGTGCCAGCAGTTCTGGGGATACGCAGTATTTT	CASSSGDTQYF
-	-	TRBV7-6	TRBJ1-1	TGTGCCAGCAGCCTAGACAGCAGCACTGAAGCTTTCTTT	CASSLDSSTEAFF
-	TRBD1	TRBV6-5	TRBJ2-7	TGTGCCAGCAGTTACTCGACAGGGGGATACGAGCAGTACTTC	CASSYSTGGYEQYF
once	TRBD1	TRBV19	TRBJ2-3	TGTGCCAGTAGTGGGACAGGGCCAGGACTCCCTCGGAGAGATACGCAGTATTTT	CASSGTGPGLPRRDTQYF
few	-	TRBV5-1	TRBJ2-7	TGCGCCCCCCGGGGGCAGATCTCCTACGAGCAGTACTTC	CAPRGQISYEQYF
-	-	TRBV7-9	TRBJ2-3	TGTGCCAGCAGCTTAGTTGGTACGCAGTATTTT	CASSLVGTQYF
-	-	TRBV30	TRBJ1-1	TGTGCCTGGAGTGTTTCTTCCCAGGGCGATACTTTCTTT	CAWSVSSQGDTFF
-	-	TRBV13	TRBJ2-3	TGTGCCAGCAGCCAAGACCGCACAGATACGCAGTATTTT	CASSQDRTDTQYF
-	-	TRBV4-1	TRBJ2-7	TGCGCCAGCAGCCAAGCGCGCCAGAGCTACGAGCAGTACTTC	CASSQARQSYEQYF
-	-	TRBV6-1	TRBJ1-2	TGTGCCAGCAGTGAACTTAATAACTATGGCTACACCTTC	CASSELNNYGYTF
-	-	TRBV5-1	TRBJ2-5	TGCGCCACCAAGACCCCCGGAGGTGCGGAAGAGACCCAGTACTTC	CATKTPGGAEETQYF
-	-	TRBV21-1	TRBJ2-1	TGTGCCAGCAGCAAAGTAACCGGGAGGGCGTTTCAAGCACAATCTGATGAGCAGTTCTTC	CASSKVTGRAFQAQSDEQFF
once	-	TRBV4-1	TRBJ2-7	TGCGCCAGCAGCCAAGATCTCGGTAAGGAGGTCGGGGAGCAGTACTTC	CASSQDLGKEVGEQYF
-	-	TRBV18	TRBJ2-5	TGTGCCAGCTCACCGGGGGGAGAGACCCAGTACTTC	CASSPGGETQYF